Each of the 23 T cell receptor beta chains below was sequenced from the same sample in a study of shared clonotypes between healthy human individuals. The method was immunoSEQ multiplex PCR; TCRdb's version includes in-frame clones alone and lacks a portion of them. The sample yields around 510,000 clones, roughly 79% seen once. The sample comprised PBMCs. The receptors here all came from a woman aged 40 to 49 in good health. Some clones in this sample may be carry-over from other donors' samples.

The CDR3 DNA follows: TGTGCCATCAACGGGGGCCAAGCGGGCAATGAGCAGTTCTTC. This codes for CAINGGQAGNEQFF. The chain links TRBV10-3 to TRBJ2-1; D is tentatively TRBD1 or TRBD2 (6 bases each). V gave up 7 bases and J gave up 6 bases, with 16 bases separating them. The V gene's germline CDR1 is ENHRY and CDR2 SYGVKD. CDR3 length: 14 residues.

This clone was detected many times. This chain uses TRBV7-3 with TRBJ2-1; D remains unclear. The ends were cut back, 5 bases at V and 4 bases at J, with 15 bases in the middle. Germline loops: CDR1 SGHTA, CDR2 FQGTGA. The CDR3 is made up of 15 amino acids. The CDR3 sequence: CASSPVVGKYNEQFF. The CDR3 DNA reads TGTGCCAGCAGCCCCGTCGTGGGAAAGTACAATGAGCAGTTCTTC.

The chain uses TRBV6-5 and TRBJ2-7; TRBD2 agrees at 7 bases. The germline CDR1 and CDR2 sequences are MNHEY and SVGAGI. The CDR3 has 15 amino acids. The ends lost 8 bases at V and 7 bases at J; junction bases unmatched: 17. The CDR3 DNA is TGTGCCAGCCAAGAGTCGGGGGGAGGGCCGAGGGAGCAGTACTTC. Translated: CASQESGGGPREQYF.

The chain joins TRBV9 to TRBJ2-1, with D maybe TRBD2 (5 bases). There are 13 residues in the CDR3. CDR1 and CDR2 (germline): SGDLS, YYNGEE. With 0 bases removed from V and 15 bases from J, the gap between germline ends came to 16 bases. CDR3 nucleotide sequence: TGTGCCAGCAGCGTAGCGCAGCCGGGGAGCCTGTTCTTC. Its translation is CASSVAQPGSLFF.

The chain is built from TRBV6-1 and TRBJ2-5; TRBD1 agrees at 10 bases. Unmatched junction bases numbered 4, after V lost 10 bases and J lost 2 bases. Germline V gene lookup returns CDR1 MNHNS and CDR2 SASEGT. CDR3 size: 13 residues. CDR3 in DNA: TGTGCCATCAGGGACAGGGGACAAGAGACCCAGTACTTC. Encoded protein: CAIRDRGQETQYF.

The CDR3 protein is CATGGPDQPQHF. Here the CDR3 DNA reads TGCGCCACAGGGGGCCCGGATCAGCCCCAGCATTTT. The chain joins TRBV10-2 to TRBJ1-5; 8 positions match TRBD1. Per the germline V gene, CDR1 is WSHSY and CDR2 is SAAADI. There are 12 residues in the CDR3. V trimming: 10 bases; J trimming: 5 bases; junction bases outside the gene matches: 4.

This rearrangement joins TRBV5-1 to TRBJ2-1; 7 bases line up with TRBD2. This CDR3 has 13 residues. Germline V lookup: CDR1 SGHRS, CDR2 YFSETQ. V was pared by 8 bases and J by 4 bases, with 6 bases of the junction left unmatched. In DNA, the CDR3 is TGCGCCAGTCGGGACTACCGATACAATGAGCAGTTCTTC. It translates to CASRDYRYNEQFF.

The chain couples TRBV7-9 to TRBJ2-6; D is unclear. V dropped 5 bases and J dropped 5 bases, with 10 bases sitting between them. The CDR3 has 14 amino acids. The germline V gene encodes CDR1 SEHNR and CDR2 FQNEAQ (reference sequence). CDR3 DNA: TGTGCCAGCAGCCCCCTCAGTCGGGCCAACGTCCTGACTTTC. Encoded protein: CASSPLSRANVLTF.

The V gene is TRBV11-1, the J gene TRBJ2-5; TRBD2 might be the D (5 bases). V lost 5 bases and J lost 2, with 9 bases in between. The CDR3 is 13 amino acids. Germline CDR1 and CDR2: SGHAT and FQDESV (reference sequence). The CDR3 sequence: CASSPGVQETQYF. CDR3 DNA: TGTGCCAGCAGCCCCGGGGTTCAAGAGACCCAGTACTTC.

The chain carries TRBV7-9 and TRBJ1-1; TRBD1 might be the D (5 bases). The CDR3 is 14 amino acids. V was pared by 5 bases and J by 0 bases, with 10 bases between. CDR1 is SEHNR, CDR2 FQNEAQ, per germline (reference sequence). In DNA, the CDR3 is TGTGCCAGCAGCCAAACGGGGGTGAACACTGAAGCTTTCTTT. As protein: CASSQTGVNTEAFF.

This clone has just a few counts. The chain employs TRBV11-2 and TRBJ1-2; 9 positions agree with TRBD1. The J segment lost 5 bases and the V segment lost 4 bases, leaving 2 bases of the junction unmatched. Per germline, CDR1 SGHAT and CDR2 FQNNGV. The CDR3 runs 13 residues. The CDR3 loop reads CASSSGQGYGYTF. CDR3 bases: TGTGCCAGCAGCTCCGGACAGGGGTATGGCTACACCTTC.

The chain links TRBV2 to TRBJ2-5; D is perhaps TRBD2 (5 bases). Germline CDR1 reads SNHLY; CDR2 reads FYNNEI. The CDR3 runs 13 residues. Trimming pared 7 bases from V and 5 bases from J, leaving 14 bases between. Here the CDR3 DNA reads TGTGCCAGCACCGAATGGCGGGTGGAGACCCAGTACTTC. This codes for CASTEWRVETQYF. Filled out from reference TRBV2 and TRBJ2-5, the complete variable domain reads EPEVTQTPSHQVTQMGQEVILRCVPISNHLYFYWYRQILGQKVEFLVSFYNNEISEKSEIFDDQFSVERPDGSNFTLKIRSTKLEDSAMYFCASTEWRVETQYFGPGTRLLVL.

This clone was recorded many times. CDR3 DNA: TGTGCCAGCATTAAAGCCGGGACTAGCGGGTTTAATGAGCAGTTCTTC. Amino acid sequence: CASIKAGTSGFNEQFF. The rearrangement links TRBV28 to TRBJ2-1, with TRBD2 matching 12 bases. Trimming at V came to 7 bases and at J to 7 bases, leaving 11 bases not matched to a gene. The germline V gene encodes CDR1 MDHEN and CDR2 SYDVKM. The length of the CDR3 is 16 residues.

This clone was recorded a few times. The chain recombines TRBV29-1 with TRBJ1-4, with D tentatively TRBD1 (5 bases). The germline gives CDR1 SQVTM, CDR2 ANQGSEA. V was cut by 7 bases and J by 4 bases, with 10 bases left in between. The CDR3 consists of 12 residues. The DNA of the CDR3 is TGCAGCGCCCGGGACGGTAATGAAAAACTGTTTTTT. Translated: CSARDGNEKLFF.

The V call is TRBV10-3, the J call TRBJ2-1; 7 bases are a match to TRBD2. Germline V gene lookup returns CDR1 ENHRY and CDR2 SYGVKD. CDR3 length: 15 amino acids. V lost 10 bases to trimming and J lost 4 bases; unmatched junction nucleotides: 13. The CDR3 region is CATAPSLAQYNEQFF. The CDR3 DNA reads TGTGCCACGGCCCCTTCACTAGCGCAATACAATGAGCAGTTCTTC.

The chain links TRBV28 to TRBJ1-5; unclear D gene. The length of the CDR3 is 15 residues. Germline CDR1 reads MDHEN; CDR2 reads SYDVKM. V was cut by 6 bases and J by 0 bases, with 12 bases left in between. The CDR3 coding sequence is TGTGCCAGCAGCTCCCCCCTCGCTAGCAATCAGCCCCAGCATTTT. Translated, it gives CASSSPLASNQPQHF. Full variable domain (rest looked up from reference TRBV28 and TRBJ1-5): DVKVTQSSRYLVKRTGEKVFLECVQDMDHENMFWYRQDPGLGLRLIYFSYDVKMKEKGDIPEGYSVSREKKERFSLILESASTNQTSMYLCASSSPLASNQPQHFGDGTRLSIL.

The rearrangement joins TRBV9 to TRBJ2-7, with D hard to call. The CDR3 is 12 residues long. V gave up 4 bases and J gave up 7 bases, with 12 bases separating them. CDR1 SGDLS and CDR2 YYNGEE come from the germline V gene. CDR3 bases: TGTGCCAGCAGCCCCAGTGGTCGGGAGCAGTACTTC. Protein product: CASSPSGREQYF.

The chain couples TRBV28 to TRBJ1-1; TRBD1 matches at 9 bases. From germline, CDR1 is MDHEN and CDR2 SYDVKM. V shed 5 bases, J shed 0 bases, and the junction held 10 bases outside the gene matches. The CDR3 has 17 amino acids. Written as DNA, the CDR3 is TGTGCCAGCAGTCCCCCACAGGGGGCTTATGTGAACACTGAAGCTTTCTTT. It translates to CASSPPQGAYVNTEAFF.

The V and J genes are TRBV13 and TRBJ2-1, with D unresolved. V was pared by 5 bases and J by 5 bases, with 13 bases between. CDR1 PRHDT and CDR2 FYEKMQ come from the germline V gene (reference sequence). This CDR3 is 14 amino acids long. CDR3 sequence (DNA): TGTGCCAGCAGCCCTATGCTGCCCCACAATGAGCAGTTCTTC. It specifies CASSPMLPHNEQFF.

This rearrangement joins TRBV10-3 to TRBJ1-2, with D unresolved. Per the germline V gene, CDR1 is ENHRY and CDR2 is SYGVKD. The CDR3 has 12 amino acids. V was pared by 2 bases and J by 4 bases, with 5 bases between. CDR3 residues: CAISEAGYGYTF. The CDR3 DNA reads as TGTGCCATCAGTGAGGCGGGCTATGGCTACACCTTC.

This chain links TRBV5-4 with TRBJ1-1, with D possibly TRBD1 on 6 matching bases. The V gene lost 1 base and the J gene lost 2 bases, with 9 bases spanning the gap. CDR1 SGHNT and CDR2 YYREEE come from the germline V gene (reference sequence). CDR3 length: 14 amino acids. The DNA of the CDR3 is TGTGCCAGCAGCTTGCAGGGGTATAACACTGAAGCTTTCTTT. Translation gives CASSLQGYNTEAFF. The full variable domain, rest sourced from reference TRBV5-4 and TRBJ1-1, is ETGVTQSPTHLIKTRGQQVTLRCSSQSGHNTVSWYQQALGQGPQFIFQYYREEENGRGNFPPRFSGLQFPNYSSELNVNALELDDSALYLCASSLQGYNTEAFFGQGTRLTVV.

Turning to this clone: A single base is all that separates this from a far larger clone, so a read error is likely. The CDR3 loop is CAWSVQRGSSPPHF. The CDR3 DNA reads as TGTGCCTGGAGTGTACAGCGGGGAAGCTCACCCCCCCACTTT. This sequence joins TRBV30 and TRBJ1-6; D remains unclear. Germline V gene lookup returns CDR1 GTSNPN and CDR2 SVGIG (reference sequence). The CDR3 length is 14 residues.

The chain uses TRBV18 and TRBJ1-2; D gene uncertain. This CDR3 region has 14 residues. Germline values: CDR1 KGHSH, CDR2 LQKENI. V was shortened by 3 bases and J by 5 bases, with 13 bases between the two germline ends. Written as DNA, the CDR3 is TGTGCCAGCTCACCGTCGCCCGAACAGTATGGCTACACCTTC. Its protein product is CASSPSPEQYGYTF.